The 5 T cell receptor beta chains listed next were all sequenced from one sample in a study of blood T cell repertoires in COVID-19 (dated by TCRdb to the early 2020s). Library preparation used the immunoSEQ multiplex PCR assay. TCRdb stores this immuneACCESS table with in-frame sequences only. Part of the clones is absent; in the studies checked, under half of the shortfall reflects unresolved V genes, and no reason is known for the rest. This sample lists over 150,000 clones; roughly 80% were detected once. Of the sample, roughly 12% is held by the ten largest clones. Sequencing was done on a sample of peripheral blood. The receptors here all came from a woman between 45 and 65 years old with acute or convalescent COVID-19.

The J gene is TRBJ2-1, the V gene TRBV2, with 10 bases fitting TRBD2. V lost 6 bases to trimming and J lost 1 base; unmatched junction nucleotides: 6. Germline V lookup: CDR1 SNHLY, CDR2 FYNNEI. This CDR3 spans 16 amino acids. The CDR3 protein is CASRRLAGDSYNEQFF. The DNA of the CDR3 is TGTGCCAGCAGGAGACTAGCGGGTGATTCCTACAATGAGCAGTTCTTC.

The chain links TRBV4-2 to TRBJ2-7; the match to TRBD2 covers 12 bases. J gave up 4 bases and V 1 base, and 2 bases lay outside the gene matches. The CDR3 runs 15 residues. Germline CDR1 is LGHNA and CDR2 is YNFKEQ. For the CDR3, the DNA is TGTGCCAGCAGCCAAGGGACTAGCGGGATGTACGAGCAGTACTTC. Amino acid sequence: CASSQGTSGMYEQYF.

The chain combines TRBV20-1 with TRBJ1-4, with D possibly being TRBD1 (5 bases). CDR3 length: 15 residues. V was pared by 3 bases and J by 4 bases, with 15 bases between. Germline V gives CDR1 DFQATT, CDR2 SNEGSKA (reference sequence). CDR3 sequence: CSASSPGLHNEKLFF. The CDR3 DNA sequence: TGCAGTGCTAGTTCGCCGGGACTCCATAATGAAAAACTGTTTTTT.

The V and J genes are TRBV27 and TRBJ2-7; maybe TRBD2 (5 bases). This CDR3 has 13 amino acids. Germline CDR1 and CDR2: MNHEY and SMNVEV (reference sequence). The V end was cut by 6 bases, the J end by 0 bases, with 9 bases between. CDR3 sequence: CASRRVGSYEQYF. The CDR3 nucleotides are TGTGCCAGCAGGCGGGTCGGCTCCTACGAGCAGTACTTC.

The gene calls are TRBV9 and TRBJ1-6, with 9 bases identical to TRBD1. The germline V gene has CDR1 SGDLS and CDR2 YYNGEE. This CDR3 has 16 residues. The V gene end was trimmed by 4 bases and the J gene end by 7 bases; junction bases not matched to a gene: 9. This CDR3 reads CASSPRDRVENSPLHF. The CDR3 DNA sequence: TGTGCCAGCAGCCCCCGGGACAGGGTGGAAAATTCACCCCTCCACTTT.